A single sample is the source of the 8 T cell receptor beta chains below, sequenced in a study of Graves' ophthalmopathy and Graves' hyperthyroidism. Investigators amplified TCR beta CDR3 regions from RNA transcripts. In the first round, RT-PCR was carried out with HTBI primers, and a multiplex PCR formed the second round. In TCRdb, the multiplex PCR reads were re-called with MiXCR into one record per CDR3 protein. The table has approximately 460,000 distinct CDR3 sequences, 13% to 15% seen once. The sample taken for sequencing was blood. These receptors were taken from a woman in her 30s with Graves' ophthalmopathy.

This clonotype was seen only a few times. The genes are TRBV30 and TRBJ1-1; D is undetermined. CDR1 and CDR2 (germline): GTSNPN, SVGIG (reference sequence). This CDR3 is 13 amino acids long. Trimming left V 2 bases short and J 0 bases short, with 7 bases between. The DNA for the CDR3 is TGTGCCTGGAGTAATGGAGTGAACACTGAAGCTTTCTTT. Its translation is CAWSNGVNTEAFF.

This clonotype was detected ten times or more. The genes are TRBV6-5 and TRBJ2-6; D is ambiguous. Trimming took 1 base from V and 1 from J, leaving 5 bases between them. In germline, CDR1 is MNHEY, CDR2 SVGAGI. The CDR3 totals 15 residues. The CDR3 region has the DNA TGTGCCAGCAGTTACTTACAGTCTGGGGCCAACGTCCTGACTTTC. Its translation: CASSYLQSGANVLTF.

In this sample, this clonotype turned up a few times. V gene TRBV19 combines with J gene TRBJ1-1; D gene ambiguous. Germline lookup yields CDR1 LNHDA and CDR2 SQIVND (reference sequence). This CDR3 spans 13 amino acids. V was pared by 6 bases and J by 4 bases, with 12 bases between. The CDR3 region has the DNA TGTGCCAGTAGCTGGGCTGCTGGCACTGAAGCTTTCTTT. Translated, it gives CASSWAAGTEAFF.

V gene TRBV6-5 combines with J gene TRBJ2-7; 9 bases line up with TRBD1. The CDR3 loop spans 16 amino acids. Germline CDR1 reads MNHEY; CDR2 reads SVGAGI. J gave up 6 bases and V 4 bases, and 13 bases lay outside the gene matches. This CDR3 reads CASSLRAGTGKGEQYF. CDR3 in DNA: TGTGCCAGCAGTTTGAGAGCCGGGACAGGGAAAGGCGAGCAGTACTTC.

In this sample, this clonotype turned up a few times. This rearrangement joins TRBV27 to TRBJ2-2, with 11 bases fitting TRBD2. The CDR3 spans 15 residues. J gave up 5 bases and V 3 bases, and 2 bases lay outside the gene matches. CDR1 and CDR2 (germline): MNHEY, SMNVEV (reference sequence). CDR3 amino acids: CASSFSSGGTGELFF. CDR3 nucleotides: TGTGCCAGCAGTTTTTCTAGCGGGGGGACCGGGGAGCTGTTTTTT.

This clonotype was found many times. The chain recombines TRBV6-1 with TRBJ2-5; D is perhaps TRBD1 (6 bases). This CDR3 has 17 residues. Trimming pared 6 bases from V and 0 bases from J, leaving 20 bases between. Germline lookup yields CDR1 MNHNS and CDR2 SASEGT. This CDR3 is CASRDPGATENQETQYF. As DNA, the CDR3 is TGTGCCAGCAGAGACCCAGGGGCGACAGAAAACCAAGAGACCCAGTACTTC.

This clonotype was found many times. The chain carries TRBV10-3 and TRBJ1-5, with D maybe TRBD1 (5 bases). The V and J ends lost 10 bases and 6 bases respectively, with 16 bases between them. Germline V CDR1 and CDR2: ENHRY, SYGVKD. The CDR3 is 13 residues long. In DNA, the CDR3 is TGTGCCAGCCAGGGATCCCTCGGTCAGCCCCAGCATTTT. It specifies CASQGSLGQPQHF.

This clonotype came up many times. The chain has TRBV6-1 and TRBJ2-5; 8 bases line up with TRBD2. V was pared by 2 bases and J by 4 bases, with 6 bases of the junction left unmatched. The CDR3 runs to 15 residues. Germline assignment: CDR1 MNHNS and CDR2 SASEGT. The CDR3 DNA sequence: TGTGCCAGCAGTGAATGGACGGGGGGGCCAGAGACCCAGTACTTC. Protein: CASSEWTGGPETQYF.